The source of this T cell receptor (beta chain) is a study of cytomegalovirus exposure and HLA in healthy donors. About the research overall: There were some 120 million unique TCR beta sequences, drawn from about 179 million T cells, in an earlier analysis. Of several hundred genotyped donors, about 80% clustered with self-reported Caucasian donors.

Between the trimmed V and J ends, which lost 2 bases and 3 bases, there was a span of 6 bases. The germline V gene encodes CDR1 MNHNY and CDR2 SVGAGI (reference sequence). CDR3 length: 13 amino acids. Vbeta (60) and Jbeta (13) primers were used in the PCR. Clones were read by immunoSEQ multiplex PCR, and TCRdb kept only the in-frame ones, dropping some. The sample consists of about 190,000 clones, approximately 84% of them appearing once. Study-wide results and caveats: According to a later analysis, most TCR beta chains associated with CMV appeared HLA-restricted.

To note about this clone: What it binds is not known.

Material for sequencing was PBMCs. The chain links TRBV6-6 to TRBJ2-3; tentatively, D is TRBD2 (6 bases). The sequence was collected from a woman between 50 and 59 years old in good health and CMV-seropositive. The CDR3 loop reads CASSYGGTDTQYF. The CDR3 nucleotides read TGTGCCAGCAGTTACGGGGGGACAGATACGCAGTATTTT.